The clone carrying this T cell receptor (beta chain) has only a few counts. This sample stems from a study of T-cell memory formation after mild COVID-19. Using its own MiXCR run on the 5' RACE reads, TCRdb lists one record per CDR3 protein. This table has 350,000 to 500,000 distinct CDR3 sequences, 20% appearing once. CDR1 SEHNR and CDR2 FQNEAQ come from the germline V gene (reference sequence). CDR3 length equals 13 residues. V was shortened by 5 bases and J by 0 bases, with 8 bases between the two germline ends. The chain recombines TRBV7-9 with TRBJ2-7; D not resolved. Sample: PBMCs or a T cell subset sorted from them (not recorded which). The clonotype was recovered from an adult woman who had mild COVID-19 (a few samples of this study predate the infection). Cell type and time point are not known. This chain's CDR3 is CASSRRNSYEQYF. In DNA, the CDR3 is TGTGCCAGCAGCCGACGGAACTCCTACGAGCAGTACTTC.